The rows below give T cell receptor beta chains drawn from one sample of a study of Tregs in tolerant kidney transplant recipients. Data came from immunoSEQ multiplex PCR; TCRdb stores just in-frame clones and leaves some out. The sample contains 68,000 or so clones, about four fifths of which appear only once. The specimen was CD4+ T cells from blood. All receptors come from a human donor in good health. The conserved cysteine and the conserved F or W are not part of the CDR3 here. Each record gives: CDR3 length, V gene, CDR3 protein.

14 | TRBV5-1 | ASSLGSNRRYNEQF
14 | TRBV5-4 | ASSSGAQLAGDEQF
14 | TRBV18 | ASSPTQTVGANVLT
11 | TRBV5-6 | ASSWPVTGELF
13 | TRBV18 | ASSPETGAYNEQF
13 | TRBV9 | ASSVEQDPYNEQF
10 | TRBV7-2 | ASSFPRETQY
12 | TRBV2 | ASSVEGAGRPQH
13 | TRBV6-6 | ASSSPLAGSYEQY
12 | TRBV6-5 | ARRLYGRKETQY
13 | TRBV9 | ASSVGQGHQETQY
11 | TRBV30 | AWSPRAGETQY